The 10 T cell receptor beta chains given below trace back to one sample, sequenced in a study of patients and donors after allogeneic stem cell transplantation. TCRdb recomputed calls from the RT-PCR reads with MiXCR, one row per CDR3 protein. The sample has roughly 230,000 distinct CDR3 sequences, 14% seen once; the top ten hold 9.5% to 13%. Material: blood, either unsorted or a sorted T cell fraction (not recorded which). Receptor source: a human donor who was either an allogeneic HSCT recipient or a stem cell or donor lymphocyte infusion donor (not recorded which). It is not recorded whose cells these are; they may come from a transplant donor.

The V call is TRBV5-8, the J call TRBJ1-6; 7 nucleotides agree with TRBD1. Germline V lookup: CDR1 SGHTS, CDR2 YDEGEE. Trimming took 5 bases from V and 7 from J; bases not matched to a gene: 6. The CDR3 is 14 amino acids. The CDR3 DNA sequence: TGTGCCAGCAGACGAGGGGGCTGGAATTCACCCCTCCACTTT. Protein sequence: CASRRGGWNSPLHF.

This sequence joins TRBV19 and TRBJ2-2, with 7 bases matching TRBD1. The ends lost 4 bases at V and 1 base at J; junction bases unmatched: 15. Germline V gene data show CDR1 as LNHDA and CDR2 as SQIVND (reference sequence). The CDR3 spans 19 residues. The chain's CDR3 is CASSRGPLGTVKNTGELFF. In DNA form, the CDR3 reads TGTGCCAGTAGTAGAGGGCCCCTGGGGACAGTTAAGAACACCGGGGAGCTGTTTTTT.

CDR3 bases: TGCGCCAGCAGCTCACCCAGACCGGGACAGGGCCCTATGAGCTATGGCTACACCTTC. It yields the protein CASSSPRPGQGPMSYGYTF. The chain is built from TRBV5-1 and TRBJ1-2; 9 bases align to TRBD1. This CDR3 is built from 19 residues. CDR1 is SGHRS, CDR2 YFSETQ, per germline. With 3 bases clipped from V and 4 bases from J, the junction kept 19 bases outside the gene matches.

There are a few counts of this clonotype. The gene calls are TRBV20-1 and TRBJ1-1, with D maybe TRBD1 (6 bases). V shed 3 bases and J shed 5 bases, with 13 bases lying between them. This CDR3 comprises 13 residues. Germline V gene data show CDR1 as DFQATT and CDR2 as SNEGSKA (reference sequence). Here the CDR3 reads CSASDHRDTEAFF. The CDR3 DNA reads as TGCAGTGCTAGCGACCACAGGGATACTGAAGCTTTCTTT.

This clonotype has ten or more counts. The CDR3 sequence: CASSSLAGRVTGELFF. CDR3 nucleotide sequence: TGTGCCAGCAGCTCATTAGCGGGGAGAGTCACCGGGGAGCTGTTTTTT. This rearrangement joins TRBV7-3 to TRBJ2-2; 8 positions agree with TRBD2. This CDR3 region has 16 residues. Germline V CDR1 and CDR2: SGHTA, FQGTGA. The junction had 8 bases not matched to a gene; V was cut back by 4 bases and J by 4 bases. Using reference TRBV7-3 and TRBJ2-2 for the parts outside the CDR3, the full variable domain is GAGVSQTPSNKVTEKGKYVELRCDPISGHTALYWYRQSLGQGPEFLIYFQGTGAADDSGLPNDRFFAVRPEGSVSTLKIQRTERGDSAVYLCASSSLAGRVTGELFFGEGSRLTVL.

Many counts were recorded for this clonotype. The chain combines TRBV5-1 with TRBJ2-2; no definite D call. Germline V gene lookup returns CDR1 SGHRS and CDR2 YFSETQ. The CDR3 runs to 15 residues. V lost 0 bases and J 1 base, leaving 7 bases between the germline ends. The DNA for the CDR3 is TGCGCCAGCAGCTTGGGTGCAAAGAACACCGGGGAGCTGTTTTTT. Translation gives CASSLGAKNTGELFF.

The V call is TRBV6-5, the J call TRBJ1-4; maybe TRBD1 (5 bases). Germline assignment: CDR1 MNHEY and CDR2 SVGAGI. The V gene lost 2 bases and the J gene lost 8 bases, with 15 bases spanning the gap. CDR3 length equals 15 residues. CDR3 sequence reads: CASSYRTAAGEKLFF. Written as DNA, the CDR3 is TGTGCCAGCAGTTACCGGACCGCGGCAGGGGAAAAACTGTTTTTT.

V and J are TRBV19 and TRBJ2-5, with unresolved D. Trimming pared 3 bases from V and 4 bases from J, leaving 6 bases between. The CDR3 covers 12 residues. Germline V gene sequence: CDR1 LNHDA, CDR2 SQIVND (reference sequence). CDR3 bases: TGTGCCAGTAGTATCACGGGAGAGACCCAGTACTTC. This sequence encodes CASSITGETQYF.

This clonotype was found many times. This rearrangement joins TRBV6-2 or TRBV6-3 to TRBJ2-7; D unclear. Germline CDR1 MNHEY, CDR2 SVGEGT. Trimming took 3 bases from V and 4 from J, leaving 13 bases between them. This CDR3 has 14 residues. The CDR3 region is CASSYLKLRYEQYF. The DNA for the CDR3 is TGTGCCAGCAGTTATTTAAAGTTAAGGTACGAGCAGTACTTC.

This clonotype was counted ten times or more. The CDR3 DNA follows: TGTGCCAGTAGCCCGACAGGGGAGTATGGCTACACCTTC. Translated, it gives CASSPTGEYGYTF. This rearrangement joins TRBV19 to TRBJ1-2; 8 nucleotides match TRBD1. The CDR3 runs 13 residues. In germline, CDR1 is LNHDA, CDR2 SQIVND (reference sequence). The trim removed 6 bases at V and 5 bases at J, leaving 5 bases unmatched.